These T cell receptor beta chains were read from a single sample in a study of T cells in Graves' hyperthyroidism and ophthalmopathy. TCRdb re-derived calls from the multiplex PCR reads in MiXCR, one entry per CDR3 protein. This table holds about 380,000 distinct CDR3 sequences, approximately 15% found once. Sequencing was performed on blood. Receptors were obtained from a woman aged 25-40 years with Graves' ophthalmopathy. The CDR3 runs from the conserved cysteine through the conserved F or W. The D gene is left open where the match is weak. Clone size is given for some rows only: seen once, a few or many times, or a class if the clone is expanded.

v_gene	j_gene	d_gene	abundance	len	CDR3nt	CDR3aa
TRBV4-2	TRBJ2-1	.	many	15	TGTGCCAGCAGCCAAGGGAGCGGGCCCGGGAATGAGCAGTTCTTC	CASSQGSGPGNEQFF
TRBV15	TRBJ1-1	.	many	15	TGTGCCACCAGCAGAGCGGGCAGGGGTTCCCCTGAAGCTTTCTTT	CATSRAGRGSPEAFF
TRBV30	TRBJ2-5	.	many	14	TGTGCCTGGAGACTGACCGGGGTCTCTGGGGCCCAGTACTTC	CAWRLTGVSGAQYF
TRBV19	TRBJ2-1	TRBD1	.	15	TGTGCCAGTAGTATCGACAGGGGGCTGGACAATGAGCAGTTCTTC	CASSIDRGLDNEQFF
TRBV20-1	TRBJ2-5	.	many	15	TGCAGTGCTAGTAAAGCGGCAGGGAACCAAGAGACCCAGTACTTC	CSASKAAGNQETQYF
TRBV7-2	TRBJ2-1	TRBD2	many	15	TGTGCCAGCAGCTCCTCGGGGGGGCATTTTGATGAGCAGTTCTTC	CASSSSGGHFDEQFF
TRBV15	TRBJ2-6	.	many	14	TGTGCCACCAGCGAGGTGCCTGGGGCCAACGTCCTGACTTTC	CATSEVPGANVLTF
TRBV29-1	TRBJ2-1	TRBD2	many	13	TGCAGCGTTGAAGGAAGGCTAGCGGGAGCCAAGTTCTTC	CSVEGRLAGAKFF
TRBV5-8	TRBJ2-3	.	many	14	TGTGCCAGCAGCCCCCCGCAGGACACAGATACGCAGTATTTT	CASSPPQDTDTQYF
TRBV7-9	TRBJ1-5	.	few	14	TGTGCCAGCAGCTTGTCGGGGAGGACAGATACGCAGCATTTT	CASSLSGRTDTQHF
TRBV5-1	TRBJ1-1	.	many	15	TGCGCCAGCAGTCAGGACCCTTCTTCAGGCACTGAAGCTTTCTTT	CASSQDPSSGTEAFF
TRBV28	TRBJ1-2	.	many	16	TGTGCCAGCAGTTTACCTCCAATGAGAGGGGATGATGGCTACACCTTC	CASSLPPMRGDDGYTF
TRBV9	TRBJ1-6	TRBD1	.	15	TGTGCCAGCAGCGCGACAGGGGTTTTCAATTCACCCCTCCACTTT	CASSATGVFNSPLHF
TRBV20-1	TRBJ2-5	TRBD2	many	11	TGCACTGGGACTAATATGGGGACCCAGTACTTC	CTGTNMGTQYF
TRBV5-5	TRBJ2-2	.	many	14	TGTGCCAGCAGCTTGGTGGCCGGCACCGGGGAGCTGTTTTTT	CASSLVAGTGELFF
TRBV11-2	TRBJ2-1	.	many	13	TGTGCCAGCAGCTCCATAGACCCTATCTTAGAGTTCTTC	CASSSIDPILEFF
TRBV12-3/TRBV12-4	TRBJ2-1	.	.	16	TGTGCCAGCAGTTTAGCGGCAGGCCGAGGCGTGAATGAGCAGTTCTTC	CASSLAAGRGVNEQFF
TRBV6-1	TRBJ2-7	TRBD2	many	15	TGTGCCAGCAGTGAAGGATTAGCGGGGGTTTACGAGCAGTACTTC	CASSEGLAGVYEQYF
TRBV3-1	TRBJ1-1	TRBD1	many	13	TGTGCCAGCAGCCATGGGGCAGGGGGAGCAGCTTTCTTT	CASSHGAGGAAFF
TRBV19	TRBJ1-2	.	few	12	TGTGCCAGTAATGAACCGGACTATGGCTACACCTTC	CASNEPDYGYTF
TRBV5-1	TRBJ2-7	.	many	12	TGCGCCAGCGGCTTCCGGGGGAGCGAGCAGTACTTC	CASGFRGSEQYF
TRBV7-9	TRBJ2-2	.	many	17	TGTGCCAGCAGCCATACCGGTGGTCTGGGGTTATTCGGGGAGCTGTTTTTT	CASSHTGGLGLFGELFF
TRBV5-6	TRBJ2-2	TRBD1	.	17	TGTGCCAGCATCCAAAGCGGAGGACAGGTCGGAACCGGGGAGCTGTTTTTT	CASIQSGGQVGTGELFF
TRBV19	TRBJ1-3	.	.	15	TGTGCCAGTAGTATCGGAAAAACGTCTGGAAACACCATATATTTT	CASSIGKTSGNTIYF
TRBV10-2	TRBJ1-1	.	many	11	TGCGCCAGCAGACAGGGTACTGAAGCTTTCTTT	CASRQGTEAFF
TRBV18	TRBJ2-7	.	many	14	TGTGCCAGCTCACCGGGATCCCCCTCCTACGAGCAGTACTTC	CASSPGSPSYEQYF
TRBV20-1	TRBJ2-5	TRBD2	many	14	TGCAGTGCCCAGTTTAGCGGGGGTAAAGAGACCCAGTACTTC	CSAQFSGGKETQYF
TRBV5-1	TRBJ2-3	TRBD1	.	15	TGCGCCAGCAGCCGGACAGGGGGTCTCGCAGATACGCAGTATTTT	CASSRTGGLADTQYF
TRBV7-6	TRBJ2-7	TRBD1	few	17	TGTGCCAGCAGCTTAGGTGTAGGACAGGGGAGCTCCTACGAGCAGTACTTC	CASSLGVGQGSSYEQYF
TRBV15	TRBJ2-5	TRBD2	many	16	TGTGCCACCAGCAGAGGGGCTAGCGGGGCCCAAGAGACCCAGTACTTC	CATSRGASGAQETQYF
TRBV12-3/TRBV12-4	TRBJ1-5	.	many	15	TGTGCCAGCAGAACAGGATTTTCTAGCAATCAGCCCCAGCATTTT	CASRTGFSSNQPQHF
TRBV2	TRBJ1-1	.	many	16	TGTGCCAGCAGTGATTTTGGGCGGGGGATGAACACTGAAGCTTTCTTT	CASSDFGRGMNTEAFF
TRBV5-6	TRBJ2-1	TRBD2	few	18	TGTGCCAGCAGCCTTCCCACTAGCGGGGGGCTCTCCTACAATGAGCAGTTCTTC	CASSLPTSGGLSYNEQFF
TRBV28	TRBJ2-3	.	many	14	TGTGCCAGCAGTTTAATGTCTGGGGGAGATACGCAGTATTTT	CASSLMSGGDTQYF
TRBV28	TRBJ2-3	TRBD2	many	16	TGTGCCAGCAGTTTGGGACTGCGGGGGGTCACAGATACGCAGTATTTT	CASSLGLRGVTDTQYF
TRBV20-1	TRBJ1-5	.	.	14	TGCAGGCACCCAGGCGACATTCTCAATCAGCCCCAGCATTTT	CRHPGDILNQPQHF
TRBV11-2	TRBJ2-5	TRBD2	.	16	TGTGCCAGCAGCTTGGGACTAGCGGAACAACAAGAGACCCAGTACTTC	CASSLGLAEQQETQYF
TRBV30	TRBJ2-7	.	many	14	TGTGCCTGGAGTCCGGGACAAATAACCTACGAGCAGTACTTC	CAWSPGQITYEQYF
TRBV20-1	TRBJ1-2	TRBD1	many	12	TGCAGTGCCCCCGGGACAGGGTCTCGCTACACCTTC	CSAPGTGSRYTF
TRBV4-1	TRBJ1-1	TRBD1	many	16	TGCGCCAGCAGCCAACCCACAGGGGTGGGTTCTCCTGAAGCTTTCTTT	CASSQPTGVGSPEAFF
TRBV28	TRBJ1-4	.	many	15	TGTGCCAGCAGTTCCCCGGGACACCGGGATGAAAAACTGTTTTTT	CASSSPGHRDEKLFF
TRBV5-8	TRBJ1-1	.	many	14	TGTGCCAGCAGCTTGGGGGCCTCAAGTACTGAAGCTTTCTTT	CASSLGASSTEAFF
TRBV28	TRBJ1-3	TRBD1	many	15	TGTGCCAGCAGTCCCCAACACGGACAGGTCAACACCATATATTTT	CASSPQHGQVNTIYF
TRBV9	TRBJ2-1	.	many	15	TGTGCCAGCAGCGACTCGGACAGTTACTACAATGAGCAGTTCTTC	CASSDSDSYYNEQFF
TRBV9	TRBJ1-1	.	many	15	TGTGCCAGCAGCGTAGTGGCAGGTGAGAACACTGAAGCTTTCTTT	CASSVVAGENTEAFF